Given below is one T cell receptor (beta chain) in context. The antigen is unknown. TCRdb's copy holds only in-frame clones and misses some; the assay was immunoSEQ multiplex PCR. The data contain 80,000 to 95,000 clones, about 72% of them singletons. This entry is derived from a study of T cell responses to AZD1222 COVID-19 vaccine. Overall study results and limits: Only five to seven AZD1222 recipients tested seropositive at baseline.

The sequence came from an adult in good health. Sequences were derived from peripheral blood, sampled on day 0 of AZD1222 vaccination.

The CDR3, as DNA: TGTGCCAGCAGCCGGGACAGGGGTCGCGAGGAGACCCAGTACTTC. Protein: CASSRDRGREETQYF. The V and J genes are TRBV27 and TRBJ2-5; TRBD1 agrees at 10 bases. There are 15 residues in the CDR3. Germline V gene sequence: CDR1 MNHEY, CDR2 SMNVEV (reference sequence). V lost 6 bases and J lost 5; bases outside the gene matches: 9.